Presented here are 22 T cell receptor beta chains from one specimen sequenced in a study of Graves' ophthalmopathy and Graves' hyperthyroidism. From RNA, the CDR3 regions of TCR beta chains were amplified and sequenced. Following a first-round RT-PCR that used HTBI primers, a second-round multiplex PCR was carried out. TCRdb passed the multiplex PCR reads through MiXCR, listing each CDR3 protein once. The sample lists approximately 500,000 distinct CDR3 sequences, roughly an eighth occurring once. The specimen sequenced was blood. The receptors come from a woman aged 25 to 39 with Graves' ophthalmopathy.

With regard to this clonotype: One junction end disagrees with the germline gene, perhaps due to a read error. The chain combines TRBV28 with TRBJ1-5; D might be TRBD1 (6 bases). Per germline, CDR1 MDHEN and CDR2 SYDVKM. CDR3 length equals 16 residues. CDR3: CASSLSGLGAHQPLHF. CDR3 sequence (DNA): TGTGCCAGCAGTTTATCGGGGTTGGGGGCCCACCAGCCCCTGCATTTT.

This chain links TRBV3-1 with TRBJ1-1, with TRBD1 matching over 9 bases. Germline V gene sequence: CDR1 LGHDT, CDR2 YNNKEL (reference sequence). The length of the CDR3 is 15 residues. The J segment lost 4 bases and the V segment lost 5 bases, leaving 8 bases of the junction unmatched. CDR3 in DNA: TGTGCCAGCAGCTCACAGGGGGCCGAGGTCACTGAAGCTTTCTTT. Protein: CASSSQGAEVTEAFF. Looking up the rest from reference TRBV3-1 and TRBJ1-1 gives the full variable domain: DTAVSQTPKYLVTQMGNDKSIKCEQNLGHDTMYWYKQDSKKFLKIMFSYNNKELIINETVPNRFSPKSPDKAHLNLHINSLELGDSAVYFCASSSQGAEVTEAFFGQGTRLTVV.

This clonotype appeared many times. This chain joins TRBV12-3 or TRBV12-4 and TRBJ1-1, with D unresolved. The CDR3 totals 14 residues. V was clipped by 4 bases and J by 1 base, with 10 bases between them. The CDR3 loop reads CASSWMSTNTEAFF. CDR3 nucleotides: TGTGCCAGCAGTTGGATGTCGACGAACACTGAAGCTTTCTTT.

Worth noting for this clonotype: A much larger clone differs from this one at a single base, so this may be a read error. The chain has TRBV12-3 or TRBV12-4 and TRBJ2-6; D tentatively reads TRBD1 or TRBD2 (5 bases each). CDR3 length equals 15 residues. The CDR3 DNA reads as TGTGCCAGCAGTTTATTCGGGGCTGGGGCCTACGTCCTGACTTTC. Its protein product is CASSLFGAGAYVLTF.

This clonotype occurred many times. This rearrangement joins TRBV19 to TRBJ1-2; no clear D gene. Trimming stripped 3 bases from V and 2 bases from J, with 7 bases between. Germline V CDR1 and CDR2: LNHDA, SQIVND (reference sequence). CDR3 length equals 13 residues. The CDR3 DNA reads TGTGCCAGTAGTATTCGTGGAAACTATGGCTACACCTTC. Encoded protein: CASSIRGNYGYTF.

This clonotype showed up many times. CDR3 loop: CASSLKWIEWTEAFF. CDR3 nucleotide sequence: TGTGCCAGCAGCTTGAAATGGATCGAATGGACTGAAGCTTTCTTT. This chain connects TRBV5-6 to TRBJ1-1; unclear D gene. The germline V gene has CDR1 SGHDT and CDR2 YYEEEE. This CDR3 contains 15 residues. Trimming removed 1 base from V and 5 bases from J, with 15 bases in between.

This clonotype appeared many times. CDR3 sequence reads: CASSYGLARNTGELFF. The CDR3, as DNA: TGTGCCAGCAGTTACGGGCTAGCGCGTAACACCGGGGAGCTGTTTTTT. The J gene is TRBJ2-2, the V gene TRBV6-2 or TRBV6-3; D is possibly TRBD2 (6 bases). Trimming took off 2 bases at V and 2 bases at J, with 12 bases between the two ends. CDR1 and CDR2 from the germline V gene are MNHEY and SVGEGT. This CDR3 is 16 amino acids long.

This clonotype showed up just once. This may be a read error, as it is one base from a much larger clone. The V and J genes are TRBV12-3 or TRBV12-4 and TRBJ1-3; 8 positions match TRBD1. This CDR3 is built from 16 residues. CDR3 sequence (DNA): TGTGCCAGCAGCCCCGGACAGGGTAGCTCTGGAAACACCCTATATTTT. Residues: CASSPGQGSSGNTLYF.

There are many counts of this clonotype. CDR3 amino acids: CAWSPTDNSPLHF. The CDR3 DNA reads as TGTGCCTGGAGTCCGACAGACAATTCACCCCTCCACTTT. This chain links TRBV30 with TRBJ1-6, with D tentatively TRBD1 (5 bases). This CDR3 has 13 amino acids. Germline CDR1 reads GTSNPN; CDR2 reads SVGIG (reference sequence). The V and J ends lost 2 bases and 7 bases respectively, with 9 bases between them.

Many counts were recorded for this clonotype. The V and J genes are TRBV28 and TRBJ1-1, with 7 bases matching TRBD1. V was clipped by 5 bases and J by 8 bases; unmatched bases: 11. This CDR3 has 14 amino acids. Germline CDR1 MDHEN, CDR2 SYDVKM. The CDR3 DNA reads as TGTGCCAGCAGTCCCACCAGGGGACAGACCGAAGCTTTCTTT. As protein: CASSPTRGQTEAFF.

In this sample, this clonotype turned up many times. V usage is TRBV3-1 and J usage is TRBJ1-2; D possibly corresponds to TRBD1 (6 bases). Deletions cut 4 bases from V and 6 bases from J, with 15 bases between. The CDR3 runs 14 residues. Germline assignment: CDR1 LGHDT and CDR2 YNNKEL (reference sequence). In DNA form, the CDR3 reads TGTGCCAGCAGCCTCCTGAGGGGGTCGAATGGCTACACCTTC. Translated: CASSLLRGSNGYTF.

About this clonotype itself: A read error is possible here, since a much larger clone lies one base away. V gene TRBV12-3 or TRBV12-4 combines with J gene TRBJ1-6, with TRBD1 identical over 11 bases. CDR3 length: 14 amino acids. The CDR3 coding sequence is TGTGCCAGCAGTTCCGGGACAGGGGGTTCACACCTCCACTTT. Its translation: CASSSGTGGSHLHF.

This clonotype was seen at least ten times. V is TRBV6-1 and J is TRBJ2-7, with D possibly being TRBD1 (5 bases). CDR1 is MNHNS and CDR2 is SASEGT in the germline V gene. V was pared by 8 bases and J by 3 bases, with 23 bases between. The CDR3 contains 16 residues. DNA of the CDR3: TGTGCCAGCCCGCCGCCAGCTGACAGTCTATTCTACGAGCAGTACTTC. Amino acids: CASPPPADSLFYEQYF.

This clonotype came up many times. The chain has TRBV20-1 and TRBJ2-5; 10 bases line up with TRBD1. Germline CDR1 and CDR2: DFQATT and SNEGSKA (reference sequence). Trimming cost V 5 bases and J 2 bases; bases outside gene matches: 2. The CDR3 is 13 residues long. The CDR3 region has the DNA TGCAGTGCTGGGGGACAGGGGCAAGAGACCCAGTACTTC. Translation gives CSAGGQGQETQYF.

This clonotype occurred many times. V is TRBV12-5 and J is TRBJ1-2; TRBD1 might be the D (5 bases). Germline V gene data show CDR1 as LGHNT and CDR2 as FRNRAP. The V end was cut by 5 bases, the J end by 0 bases, with 10 bases between. This CDR3 region has 14 residues. The DNA of the CDR3 is TGTGCTAGTGGTCCTTGGGGGGCTAACTATGGCTACACCTTC. Amino acids: CASGPWGANYGYTF.

At least ten counts were recorded for this clonotype. The chain has TRBV6-1 and TRBJ1-5; 8 bases line up with TRBD1. The V segment lost 2 bases and the J segment 7 bases; nucleotides outside the gene matches: 7. Germline values: CDR1 MNHNS, CDR2 SASEGT. The CDR3 has 15 residues. The CDR3 loop is CASSESDRGWQPQHF. The CDR3 nucleotides read TGTGCCAGCAGTGAATCCGACAGGGGATGGCAGCCCCAGCATTTT.

This clonotype was seen ten or more times. The CDR3 bases are TGTGCCACCCAAACGTGGGGTTCTGGAAACACCATATATTTT. Protein: CATQTWGSGNTIYF. This chain uses TRBV12-3 or TRBV12-4 with TRBJ1-3; no definite D call. The CDR3 has 14 residues. Trimming stripped 10 bases from V and 1 base from J, with 14 bases between.

The sample holds a few counts of this clonotype. This could be a read error, since a much larger clone is one nucleotide away. The chain combines TRBV3-1 with TRBJ1-1; 7 bases agree with TRBD1. The germline V gene encodes CDR1 LGHDT and CDR2 YNNKEL (reference sequence). This CDR3 is built from 14 residues. With V trimmed by 3 bases and J by 1 base, 2 bases remained unmatched. The CDR3 protein is CASSHRGKNTEAFF. The CDR3 nucleotides are TGTGCCAGCAGCCACAGGGGGAAGAACACTGAAGCTTTCTTT.

V usage is TRBV6-1 and J usage is TRBJ2-5; 14 bases are a match to TRBD2. Germline-derived CDR1 and CDR2 are MNHNS and SASEGT. The CDR3 is 15 residues long. The V and J ends lost 8 bases and 2 bases, in that order; junction bases with no gene match: 4. The CDR3 coding sequence is TGTGCCAGCGCAGGACTAGCGGGGGGACAAGAGACCCAGTACTTC. It codes for CASAGLAGGQETQYF.

The chain employs TRBV7-8 and TRBJ2-2; no clear D. The CDR3 is 14 residues long. Looked up from germline, CDR1 is SGHVS and CDR2 is FQNEAQ. Trimming removed 3 bases at V and 6 bases at J, with 11 bases between. The CDR3 reads CASSLGPGAGELFF. CDR3 sequence (DNA): TGTGCCAGCAGCTTGGGCCCGGGTGCCGGGGAGCTGTTTTTT.

The chain employs TRBV4-1 and TRBJ2-5; no clear D gene. CDR1 is MGHRA and CDR2 is YSYEKL in the germline V gene. The CDR3 extends over 15 amino acids. V was pared by 1 base and J by 1 base, with 10 bases between. CDR3 nucleotides: TGCGCCAGCAGCCAAGTTGGGCTAGGCCAAGAGACCCAGTACTTC. It codes for CASSQVGLGQETQYF.

This clonotype appeared many times. The chain carries TRBV6-4 and TRBJ2-7; 8 bases agree with TRBD1. Germline V gene lookup returns CDR1 MRHNA and CDR2 SNTAGT. The junction had 17 bases not matched to a gene; V was cut back by 7 bases and J by 0 bases. The CDR3 spans 18 residues. DNA for the CDR3: TGTGCCAGCAACAACCTCGTCCCGGGACAGGCATACTCCTACGAGCAGTACTTC. This encodes CASNNLVPGQAYSYEQYF.